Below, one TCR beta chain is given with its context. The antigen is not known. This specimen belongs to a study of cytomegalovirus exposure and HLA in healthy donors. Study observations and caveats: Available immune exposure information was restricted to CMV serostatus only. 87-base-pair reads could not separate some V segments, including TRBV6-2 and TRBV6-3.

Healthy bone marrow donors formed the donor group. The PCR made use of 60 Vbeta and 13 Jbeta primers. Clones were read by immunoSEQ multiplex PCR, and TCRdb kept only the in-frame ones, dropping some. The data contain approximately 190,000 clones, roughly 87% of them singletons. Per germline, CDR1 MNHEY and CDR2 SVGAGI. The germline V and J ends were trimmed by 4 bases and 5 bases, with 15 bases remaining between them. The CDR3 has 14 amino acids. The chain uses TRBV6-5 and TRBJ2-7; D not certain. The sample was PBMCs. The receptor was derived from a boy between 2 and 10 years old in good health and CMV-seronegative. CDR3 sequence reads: CASSSTRRSHEQYF. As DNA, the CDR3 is TGTGCCAGCAGTTCCACTCGTCGGAGCCACGAGCAGTACTTC.